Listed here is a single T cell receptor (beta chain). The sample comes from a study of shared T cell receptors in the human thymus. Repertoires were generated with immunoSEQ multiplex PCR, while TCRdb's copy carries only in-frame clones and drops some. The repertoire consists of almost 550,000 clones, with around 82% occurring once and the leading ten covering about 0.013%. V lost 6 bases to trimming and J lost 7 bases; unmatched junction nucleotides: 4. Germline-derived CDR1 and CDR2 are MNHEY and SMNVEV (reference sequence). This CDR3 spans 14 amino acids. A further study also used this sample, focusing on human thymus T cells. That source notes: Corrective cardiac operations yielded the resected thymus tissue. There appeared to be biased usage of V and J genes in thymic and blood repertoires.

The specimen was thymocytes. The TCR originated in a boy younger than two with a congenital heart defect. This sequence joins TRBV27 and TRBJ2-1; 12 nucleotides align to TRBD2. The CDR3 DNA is TGTGCCAGCAGAGAGACTAGCGGGAGTAATGAGCAGTTCTTC. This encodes CASRETSGSNEQFF.